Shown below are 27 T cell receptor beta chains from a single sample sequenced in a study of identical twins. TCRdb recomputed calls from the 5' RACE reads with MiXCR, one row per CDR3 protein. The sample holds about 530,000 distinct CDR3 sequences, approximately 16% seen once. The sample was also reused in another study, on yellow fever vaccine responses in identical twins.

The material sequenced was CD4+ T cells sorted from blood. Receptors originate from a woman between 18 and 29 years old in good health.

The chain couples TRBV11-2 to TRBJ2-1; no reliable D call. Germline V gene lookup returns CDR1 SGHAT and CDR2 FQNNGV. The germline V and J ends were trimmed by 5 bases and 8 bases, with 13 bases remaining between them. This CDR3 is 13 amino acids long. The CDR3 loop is CASSPQFGYEQFF. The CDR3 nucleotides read TGTGCCAGCAGCCCGCAATTTGGGTATGAGCAGTTCTTC.

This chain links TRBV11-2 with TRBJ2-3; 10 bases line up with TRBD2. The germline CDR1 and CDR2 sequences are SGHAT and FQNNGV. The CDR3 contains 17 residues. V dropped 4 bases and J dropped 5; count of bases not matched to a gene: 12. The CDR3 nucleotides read TGTGCCAGCAGCTCCCCGACTAGCGGGTGGTTTGGAGATACGCAGTATTTT. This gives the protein CASSSPTSGWFGDTQYF.

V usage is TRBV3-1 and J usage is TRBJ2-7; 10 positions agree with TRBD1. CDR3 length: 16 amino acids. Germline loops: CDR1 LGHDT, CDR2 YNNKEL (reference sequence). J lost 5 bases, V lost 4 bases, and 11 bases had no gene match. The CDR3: CASSRSGGTGANEQYF. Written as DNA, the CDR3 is TGTGCCAGCAGCCGATCAGGGGGGACAGGGGCGAACGAGCAGTACTTC.

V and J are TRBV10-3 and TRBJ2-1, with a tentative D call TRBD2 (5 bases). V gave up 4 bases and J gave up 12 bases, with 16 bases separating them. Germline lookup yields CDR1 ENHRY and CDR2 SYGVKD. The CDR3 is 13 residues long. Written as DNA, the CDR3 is TGTGCCATCAGTGGTGTGAGGGTTCTAGGGCAGTTCTTC. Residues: CAISGVRVLGQFF.

DNA for the CDR3: TGCAGTGCTAGACACCCTAGCGGGGGGGCAACAGATACGCAGTATTTT. Amino acid sequence: CSARHPSGGATDTQYF. The chain joins TRBV20-1 to TRBJ2-3; TRBD2 agrees at 12 bases. The CDR3 runs to 16 residues. Germline V lookup: CDR1 DFQATT, CDR2 SNEGSKA (reference sequence). J was trimmed by 3 bases and V by 2 bases; bases with no gene match: 6.

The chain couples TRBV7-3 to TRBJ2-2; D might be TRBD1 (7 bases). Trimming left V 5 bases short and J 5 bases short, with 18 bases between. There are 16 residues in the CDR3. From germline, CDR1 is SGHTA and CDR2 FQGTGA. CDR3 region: CASSPQGGVETGELFF. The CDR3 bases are TGTGCCAGCAGCCCTCAGGGGGGAGTAGAAACCGGGGAGCTGTTTTTT.

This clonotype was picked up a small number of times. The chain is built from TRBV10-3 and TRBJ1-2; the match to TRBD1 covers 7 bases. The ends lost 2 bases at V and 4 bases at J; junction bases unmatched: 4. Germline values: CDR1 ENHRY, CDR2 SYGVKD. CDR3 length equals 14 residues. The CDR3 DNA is TGTGCCATCAGTGAGGGTTGGACAGGCTATGGCTACACCTTC. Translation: CAISEGWTGYGYTF.

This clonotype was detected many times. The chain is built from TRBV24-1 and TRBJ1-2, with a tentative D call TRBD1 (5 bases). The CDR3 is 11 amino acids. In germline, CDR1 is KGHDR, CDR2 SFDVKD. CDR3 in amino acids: CAQGVSVGYTF. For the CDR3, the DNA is TGTGCGCAGGGAGTTTCTGTTGGCTACACCTTC.

The CDR3 coding sequence is TGTGCCAGCAGTTACGGGACAGTTATCTACGAGCAGTACTTC. Translation gives CASSYGTVIYEQYF. The rearrangement uses TRBV6-5 and TRBJ2-7; 7 bases align to TRBD1. The CDR3 is made up of 14 amino acids. With 2 bases clipped from V and 3 bases from J, the junction kept 4 bases outside the gene matches. Germline CDR1 is MNHEY and CDR2 is SVGAGI.

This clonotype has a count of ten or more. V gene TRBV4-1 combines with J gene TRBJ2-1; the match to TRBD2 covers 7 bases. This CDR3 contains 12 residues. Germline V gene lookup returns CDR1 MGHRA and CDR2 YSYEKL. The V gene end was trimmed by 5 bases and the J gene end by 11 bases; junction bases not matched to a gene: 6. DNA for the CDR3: TGCGCCAGCAGCTATCGGGAGGAAAAGCAGTTCTTC. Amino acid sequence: CASSYREEKQFF.

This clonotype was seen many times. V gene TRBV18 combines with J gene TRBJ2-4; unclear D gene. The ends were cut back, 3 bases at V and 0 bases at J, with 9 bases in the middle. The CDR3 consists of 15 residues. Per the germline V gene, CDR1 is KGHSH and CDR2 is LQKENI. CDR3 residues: CASSPSTIAKNIQYF. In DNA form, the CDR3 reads TGTGCCAGCTCACCGTCCACAATAGCCAAAAACATTCAGTACTTC.

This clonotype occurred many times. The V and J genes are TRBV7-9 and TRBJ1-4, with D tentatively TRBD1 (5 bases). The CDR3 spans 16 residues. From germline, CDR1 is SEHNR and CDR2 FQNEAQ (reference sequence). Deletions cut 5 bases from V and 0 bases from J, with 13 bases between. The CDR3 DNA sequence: TGTGCCAGCAGCGGCCGCCGACAGACAACTAATGAAAAACTGTTTTTT. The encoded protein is CASSGRRQTTNEKLFF.

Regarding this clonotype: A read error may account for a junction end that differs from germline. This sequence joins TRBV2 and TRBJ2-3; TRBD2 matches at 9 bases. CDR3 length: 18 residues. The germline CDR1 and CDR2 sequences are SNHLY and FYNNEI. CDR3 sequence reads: CASSEALVAGESTNTQYF. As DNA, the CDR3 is TGTGCCAGCAGTGAAGCGCTTGTAGCGGGAGAATCCACAAATACGCAGTATTTT.

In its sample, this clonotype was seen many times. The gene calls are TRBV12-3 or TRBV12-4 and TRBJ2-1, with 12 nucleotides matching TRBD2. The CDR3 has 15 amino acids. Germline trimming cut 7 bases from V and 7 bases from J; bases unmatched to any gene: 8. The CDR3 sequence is CASTTGTSGPNEQFF. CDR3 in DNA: TGTGCCAGCACAACCGGGACTAGCGGGCCGAATGAGCAGTTCTTC.

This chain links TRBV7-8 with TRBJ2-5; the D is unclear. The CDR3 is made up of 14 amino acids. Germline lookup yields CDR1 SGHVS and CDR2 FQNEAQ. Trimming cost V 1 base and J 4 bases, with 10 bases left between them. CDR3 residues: CASSLGARVETQYF. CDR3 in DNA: TGTGCCAGCAGCTTAGGCGCCCGCGTAGAGACCCAGTACTTC.

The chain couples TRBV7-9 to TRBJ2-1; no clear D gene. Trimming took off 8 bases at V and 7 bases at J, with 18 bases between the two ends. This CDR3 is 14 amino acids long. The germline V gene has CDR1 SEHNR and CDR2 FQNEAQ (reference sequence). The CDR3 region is CASAMWTLGNEQFF. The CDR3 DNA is TGTGCCAGCGCCATGTGGACCTTAGGGAATGAGCAGTTCTTC.

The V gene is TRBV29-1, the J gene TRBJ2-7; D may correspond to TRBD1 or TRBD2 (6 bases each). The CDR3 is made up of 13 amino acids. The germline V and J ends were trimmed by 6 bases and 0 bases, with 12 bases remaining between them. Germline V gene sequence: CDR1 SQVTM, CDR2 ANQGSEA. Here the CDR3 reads CSVSRGDSYEQYF. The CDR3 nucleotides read TGCAGCGTATCAAGGGGGGACTCCTACGAGCAGTACTTC.

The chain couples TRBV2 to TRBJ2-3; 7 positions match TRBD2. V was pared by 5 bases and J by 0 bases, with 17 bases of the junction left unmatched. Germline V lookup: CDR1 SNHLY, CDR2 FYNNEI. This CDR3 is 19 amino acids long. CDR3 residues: CASSFGRFQITSSTDTQYF. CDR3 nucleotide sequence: TGTGCCAGCAGTTTCGGGAGGTTTCAAATAACTTCTAGCACAGATACGCAGTATTTT.

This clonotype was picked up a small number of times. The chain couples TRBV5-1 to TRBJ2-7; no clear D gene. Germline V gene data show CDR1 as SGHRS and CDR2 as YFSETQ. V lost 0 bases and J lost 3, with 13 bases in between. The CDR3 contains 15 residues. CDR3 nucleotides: TGCGCCAGCAGCTTGGCTGCAGGCGGAGACTACGAGCAGTACGTC. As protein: CASSLAAGGDYEQYV.

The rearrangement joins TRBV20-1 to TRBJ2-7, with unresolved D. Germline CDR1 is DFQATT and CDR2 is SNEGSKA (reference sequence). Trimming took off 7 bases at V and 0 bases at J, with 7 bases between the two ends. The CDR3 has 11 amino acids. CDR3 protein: CSGSTSYEQYF. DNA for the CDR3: TGCAGTGGTTCCACCTCCTACGAGCAGTACTTC.

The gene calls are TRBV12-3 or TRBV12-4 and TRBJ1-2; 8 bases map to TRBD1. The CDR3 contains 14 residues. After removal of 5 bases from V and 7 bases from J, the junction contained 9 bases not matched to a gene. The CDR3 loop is CASSQPDRAAGYTF. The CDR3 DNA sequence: TGTGCCAGCAGTCAGCCGGACAGGGCAGCTGGCTACACCTTC.

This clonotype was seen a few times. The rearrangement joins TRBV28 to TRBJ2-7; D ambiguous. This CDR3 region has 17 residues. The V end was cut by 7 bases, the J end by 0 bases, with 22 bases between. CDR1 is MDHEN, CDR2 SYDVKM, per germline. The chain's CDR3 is CASTQGFVLGSSYEQYV. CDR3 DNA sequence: TGTGCCAGCACCCAAGGGTTCGTCCTCGGAAGCTCCTACGAGCAGTACGTC.

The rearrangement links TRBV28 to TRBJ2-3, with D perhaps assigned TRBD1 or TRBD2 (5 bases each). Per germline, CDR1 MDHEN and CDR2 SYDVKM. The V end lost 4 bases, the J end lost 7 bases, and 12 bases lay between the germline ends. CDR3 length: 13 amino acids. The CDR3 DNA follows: TGTGCCAGCAGTTACTCCGGGACCCATACGCAGTATTTT. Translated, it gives CASSYSGTHTQYF. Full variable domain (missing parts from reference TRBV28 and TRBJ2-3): DVKVTQSSRYLVKRTGEKVFLECVQDMDHENMFWYRQDPGLGLRLIYFSYDVKMKEKGDIPEGYSVSREKKERFSLILESASTNQTSMYLCASSYSGTHTQYFGPGTRLTVL.

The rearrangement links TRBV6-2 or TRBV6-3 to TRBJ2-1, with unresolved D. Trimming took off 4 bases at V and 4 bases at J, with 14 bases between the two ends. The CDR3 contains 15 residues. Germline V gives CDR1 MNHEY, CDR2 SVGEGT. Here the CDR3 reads CASSLALAFYNEQFF. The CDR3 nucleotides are TGTGCCAGCAGTTTAGCCCTTGCCTTTTACAATGAGCAGTTCTTC.

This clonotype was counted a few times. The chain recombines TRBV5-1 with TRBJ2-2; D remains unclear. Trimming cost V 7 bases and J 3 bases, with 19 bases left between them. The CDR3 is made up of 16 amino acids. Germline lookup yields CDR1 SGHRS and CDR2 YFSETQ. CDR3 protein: CASARSRRSDTGELFF. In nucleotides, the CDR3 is TGCGCCAGCGCCAGGAGTCGGCGGTCGGACACCGGGGAGCTGTTTTTT.

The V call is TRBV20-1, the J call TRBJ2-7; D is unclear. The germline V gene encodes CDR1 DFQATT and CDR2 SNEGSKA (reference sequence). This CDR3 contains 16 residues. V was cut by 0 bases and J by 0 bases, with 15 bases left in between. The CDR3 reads CSARDRAPRNSYEQYF. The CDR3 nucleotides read TGCAGTGCTAGAGATCGGGCCCCCCGGAACTCCTACGAGCAGTACTTC.

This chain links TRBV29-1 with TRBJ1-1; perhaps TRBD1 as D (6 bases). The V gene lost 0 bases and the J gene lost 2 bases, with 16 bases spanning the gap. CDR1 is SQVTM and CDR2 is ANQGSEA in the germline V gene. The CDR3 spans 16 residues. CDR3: CSVEDLRVRGNTEAFF. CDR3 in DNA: TGCAGCGTTGAAGATCTCCGCGTCAGGGGAAACACTGAAGCTTTCTTT.